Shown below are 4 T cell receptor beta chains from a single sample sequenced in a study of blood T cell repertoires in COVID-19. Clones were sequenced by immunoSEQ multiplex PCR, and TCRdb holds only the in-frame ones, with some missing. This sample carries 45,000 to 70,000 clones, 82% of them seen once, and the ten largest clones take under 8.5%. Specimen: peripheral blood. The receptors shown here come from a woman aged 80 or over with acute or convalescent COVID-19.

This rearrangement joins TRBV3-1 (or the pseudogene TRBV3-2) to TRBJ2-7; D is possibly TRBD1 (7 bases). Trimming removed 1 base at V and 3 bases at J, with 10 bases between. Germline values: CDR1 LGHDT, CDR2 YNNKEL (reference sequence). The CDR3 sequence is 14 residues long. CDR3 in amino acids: CASSQAGGHYEQYF. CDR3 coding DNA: TGTGCCAGCAGCCAAGCAGGGGGGCACTACGAGCAGTACTTC.

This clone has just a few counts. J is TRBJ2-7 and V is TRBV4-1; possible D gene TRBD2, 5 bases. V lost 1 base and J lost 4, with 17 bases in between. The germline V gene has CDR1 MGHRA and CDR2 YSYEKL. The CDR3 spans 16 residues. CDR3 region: CASSQGVGAPSYEQYF. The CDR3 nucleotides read TGCGCCAGCAGCCAAGGGGTGGGAGCGCCTTCATACGAGCAGTACTTC.

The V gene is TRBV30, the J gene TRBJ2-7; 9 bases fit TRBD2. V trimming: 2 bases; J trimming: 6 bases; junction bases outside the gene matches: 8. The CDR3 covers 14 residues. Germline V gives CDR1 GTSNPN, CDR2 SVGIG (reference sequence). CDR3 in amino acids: CAWSRISGSSEQYF. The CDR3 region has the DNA TGTGCCTGGAGTCGGATTAGCGGGAGTTCCGAGCAGTACTTC.

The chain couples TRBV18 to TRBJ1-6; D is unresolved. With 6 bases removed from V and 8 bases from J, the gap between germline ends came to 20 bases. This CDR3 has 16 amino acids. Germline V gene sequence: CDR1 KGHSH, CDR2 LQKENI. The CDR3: CASSTTSGGRDSPLHF. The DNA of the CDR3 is TGTGCCAGCTCGACCACGAGCGGAGGACGGGATTCACCCCTCCACTTT.